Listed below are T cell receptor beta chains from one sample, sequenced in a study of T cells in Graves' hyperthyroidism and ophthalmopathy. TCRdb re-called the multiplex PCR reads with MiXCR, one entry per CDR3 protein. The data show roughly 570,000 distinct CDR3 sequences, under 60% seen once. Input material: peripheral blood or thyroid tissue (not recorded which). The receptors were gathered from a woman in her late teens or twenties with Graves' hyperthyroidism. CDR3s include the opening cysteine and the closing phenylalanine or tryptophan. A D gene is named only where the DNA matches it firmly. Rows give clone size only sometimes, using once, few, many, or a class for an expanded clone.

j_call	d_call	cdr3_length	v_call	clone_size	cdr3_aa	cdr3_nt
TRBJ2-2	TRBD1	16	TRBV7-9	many	CASSLGQVANTGELFF	TGTGCCAGCAGCTTGGGACAGGTGGCGAACACCGGGGAGCTGTTTTTT
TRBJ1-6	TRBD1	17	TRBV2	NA	CASSEGTGLSYNSPLHF	TGCGCCAGCAGTGAAGGGACAGGGCTTTCCTATAATTCACCCCTCCACTTT
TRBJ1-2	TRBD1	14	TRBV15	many	CATSSKGQNYGYTF	TGTGCCACCAGCAGCAAGGGACAGAACTATGGCTACACCTTC
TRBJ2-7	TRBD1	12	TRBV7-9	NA	CASSWTGLEQYF	TGTGCCAGCAGCTGGACAGGGTTGGAGCAGTACTTC
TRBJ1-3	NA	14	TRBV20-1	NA	CSARGDTSGNTIYF	TGCAGTGCTAGAGGGGACACCTCTGGAAACACCATATATTTT
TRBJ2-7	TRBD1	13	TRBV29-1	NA	CSVQQGATYEQYF	TGCAGCGTTCAACAGGGGGCCACCTACGAGCAGTACTTC
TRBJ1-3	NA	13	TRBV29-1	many	CSVEGRDGNTIYF	TGCAGCGTTGAAGGAAGGGATGGAAACACCATATATTTT
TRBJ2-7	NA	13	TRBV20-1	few	CSARGGLGGEQYF	TGCAGTGCTAGAGGGGGCTTGGGGGGCGAGCAGTACTTC
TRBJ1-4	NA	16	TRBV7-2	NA	CASSLARAVQNEKLFF	TGTGCCAGCAGCTTGGCCAGGGCGGTACAAAATGAAAAACTGTTTTTT
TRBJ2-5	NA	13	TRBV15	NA	CATSSTGKETQYF	TGTGCCACCAGCAGTACAGGGAAAGAGACCCAGTACTTC
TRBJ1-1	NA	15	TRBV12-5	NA	CASGLVVQLNTEAFF	TGTGCTAGTGGTTTGGTAGTACAATTGAACACTGAAGCTTTCTTT
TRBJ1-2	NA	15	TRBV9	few	CASSASSRGGYGYTF	TGTGCCAGCAGCGCCTCTTCGAGGGGAGGCTATGGCTACACCTTC
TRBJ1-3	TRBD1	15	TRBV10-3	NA	CAISDRGRFGTTIYF	TGTGCCATCAGCGACAGGGGACGATTCGGAACCACCATATATTTT
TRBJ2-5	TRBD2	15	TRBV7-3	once	CASSLSAGGEETQYF	TGTGCCAGCAGCTTATCGGCGGGAGGGGAAGAGACCCAGTACTTC
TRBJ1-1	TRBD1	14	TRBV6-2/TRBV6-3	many	CASSKDRANTEAFF	TGTGCCAGCAGTAAGGACAGGGCGAACACTGAAGCTTTCTTT
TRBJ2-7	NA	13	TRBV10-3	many	CAISRGPSYEQYF	TGTGCCATCAGTCGAGGGCCGTCCTACGAGCAGTACTTC
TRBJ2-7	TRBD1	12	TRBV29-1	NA	CSVRQGDSEQYF	TGCAGCGTCCGACAGGGGGACTCCGAGCAGTACTTC
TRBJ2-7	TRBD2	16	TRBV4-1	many	CASSQDSLAVLYEQYF	TGCGCCAGCAGCCAAGACTCACTAGCGGTCCTCTACGAGCAGTACTTC
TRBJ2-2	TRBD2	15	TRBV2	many	CASSWLSGRAGELFF	TGTGCCAGCAGTTGGCTTAGCGGGAGGGCCGGGGAGCTGTTTTTT
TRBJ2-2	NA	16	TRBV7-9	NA	CASSYSGTGRTRGAVF	TGTGCCAGCAGCTATAGCGGGACAGGAAGGACCCGGGGAGCTGTTTTT
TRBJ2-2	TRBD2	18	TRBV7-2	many	CASSLRLAGALNTGELFF	TGTGCCAGCAGCTTAAGGCTAGCGGGAGCCCTGAACACCGGGGAGCTGTTTTTT
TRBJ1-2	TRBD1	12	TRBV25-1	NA	CASETGKGGYTF	TGTGCCAGCGAGACAGGGAAAGGAGGCTACACCTTC
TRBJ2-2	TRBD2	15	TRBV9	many	CASSGTSGRVGELFF	TGTGCCAGCAGCGGAACTAGCGGGAGGGTCGGGGAGCTGTTTTTT